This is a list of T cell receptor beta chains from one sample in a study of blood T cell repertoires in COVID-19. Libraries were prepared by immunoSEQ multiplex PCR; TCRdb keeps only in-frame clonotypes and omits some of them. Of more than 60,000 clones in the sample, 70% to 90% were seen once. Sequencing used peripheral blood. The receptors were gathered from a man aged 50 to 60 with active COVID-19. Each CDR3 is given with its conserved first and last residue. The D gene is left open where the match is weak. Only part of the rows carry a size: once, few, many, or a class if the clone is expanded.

CDR3 DNA: TGTGCCAGCAGCTTAAGCCTGGAGGGGCCCCGGATCAACTACGAGCAGTACTTC
CDR3 protein: CASSLSLEGPRINYEQYF
clone size: -
J gene: TRBJ2-7
D gene: -
V gene: TRBV7-6

CDR3 DNA: TGTGCCAGCTCCCCAGGGGGGGGACCGAACACCGGGGAGCTGTTTTTT
CDR3 protein: CASSPGGGPNTGELFF
clone size: -
J gene: TRBJ2-2
D gene: -
V gene: TRBV18

CDR3 DNA: TGTGCCAGCAGCCATTCGGGTGGGGGCGCGACCAAAAACATTCAGTACTTC
CDR3 protein: CASSHSGGGATKNIQYF
clone size: -
J gene: TRBJ2-4
D gene: -
V gene: TRBV3-1/TRBV3-2

CDR3 DNA: TGTGCCAGCAGTTACGGTCTAGAGACCGGGGAGCTGTTTTTT
CDR3 protein: CASSYGLETGELFF
clone size: -
J gene: TRBJ2-2
D gene: -
V gene: TRBV6-6

CDR3 DNA: TGTGCCAGTAGCCCAACAGGGGGCAGTTTCGAAGCTTTCTTT
CDR3 protein: CASSPTGGSFEAFF
clone size: -
J gene: TRBJ1-1
D gene: TRBD1
V gene: TRBV19

CDR3 DNA: TGTGCCAGCTCACAAACTAGCGGGGCCGTCGAGACCCAGTACTTC
CDR3 protein: CASSQTSGAVETQYF
clone size: -
J gene: TRBJ2-5
D gene: TRBD2
V gene: TRBV18

CDR3 DNA: TGTGCCAGCAGTTCACCACTAGTTCACCCTACAAATGAGCAGTTCTTC
CDR3 protein: CASSSPLVHPTNEQFF
clone size: -
J gene: TRBJ2-1
D gene: -
V gene: TRBV27

CDR3 DNA: TGCACCAGCACCCCCGGAGCGGGGTTGAGAATTGGGTCCTACGAGCAGTACTTC
CDR3 protein: CTSTPGAGLRIGSYEQYF
clone size: -
J gene: TRBJ2-7
D gene: -
V gene: TRBV1

CDR3 DNA: TGCGCCAGCAGCTTGGGGGGGACATCTGGAAACACCATATATTTT
CDR3 protein: CASSLGGTSGNTIYF
clone size: -
J gene: TRBJ1-3
D gene: -
V gene: TRBV5-1

CDR3 DNA: TGTGCCAGTAGTATTAGTGCTAGCGGAGTTTACAATGAGCAGTTCTTC
CDR3 protein: CASSISASGVYNEQFF
clone size: -
J gene: TRBJ2-1
D gene: TRBD2
V gene: TRBV19

CDR3 DNA: TGCGCCAGCAGCTTGGGGGGCGGCGGGACTAGCGCCGCAGATACGCAGTATTTT
CDR3 protein: CASSLGGGGTSAADTQYF
clone size: -
J gene: TRBJ2-3
D gene: TRBD2
V gene: TRBV5-1

CDR3 DNA: TGTGCCAGCCGACGAGGGGACAGCTCCTACGAGCAGTACTTC
CDR3 protein: CASRRGDSSYEQYF
clone size: -
J gene: TRBJ2-7
D gene: TRBD1
V gene: TRBV28

CDR3 DNA: TGTGCCAGCAGTTACTCGAGGCCTAGCGGGAGAGGCGAGCAGTACTTC
CDR3 protein: CASSYSRPSGRGEQYF
clone size: -
J gene: TRBJ2-7
D gene: TRBD2
V gene: TRBV6-5

CDR3 DNA: TGTGCCAGCAGCGTAAGTTATGGCCTAGCGGGGCTTTCAGCTGAGCAGTTCTTC
CDR3 protein: CASSVSYGLAGLSAEQFF
clone size: -
J gene: TRBJ2-1
D gene: TRBD2
V gene: TRBV7-9

CDR3 DNA: TGTGCCAGCAGTGACTCCCGTGGGGGGAGAATCGGGGAGCTGTTTTTT
CDR3 protein: CASSDSRGGRIGELFF
clone size: -
J gene: TRBJ2-2
D gene: -
V gene: TRBV2

CDR3 DNA: TGCGCCAGCAGCGACGGGAGAGCGAGCACCGGGGAGCTGTTTTTT
CDR3 protein: CASSDGRASTGELFF
clone size: -
J gene: TRBJ2-2
D gene: -
V gene: TRBV5-1

CDR3 DNA: TGTGCCACCAGCAGATCGGGACTAGCGGGGGAAGAGACCCAGTACTTC
CDR3 protein: CATSRSGLAGEETQYF
clone size: -
J gene: TRBJ2-5
D gene: TRBD2
V gene: TRBV15

CDR3 DNA: TGTGCCACCCCTCGGGGGGTGGCTAATGAAAAACTGTTTTTT
CDR3 protein: CATPRGVANEKLFF
clone size: -
J gene: TRBJ1-4
D gene: -
V gene: TRBV5-8

CDR3 DNA: TGTGCCAGCAGTGAATTCGGGTGGCAGCAGTACTTC
CDR3 protein: CASSEFGWQQYF
clone size: once
J gene: TRBJ2-7
D gene: -
V gene: TRBV25-1

CDR3 DNA: TGTGCCAGCAGCTTTAACAGGGGCCCTGCAGAGACCCAGTACTTC
CDR3 protein: CASSFNRGPAETQYF
clone size: -
J gene: TRBJ2-5
D gene: TRBD1
V gene: TRBV7-2

CDR3 DNA: TGTGCTAGTGGTTCCCCGGGTAGCGGGGACCAAGAGACCCAGTACTTC
CDR3 protein: CASGSPGSGDQETQYF
clone size: -
J gene: TRBJ2-5
D gene: TRBD2
V gene: TRBV12-5

CDR3 DNA: TGTGCGTCCGGGTCCATGACCTACAATGAGCAGTTCTTC
CDR3 protein: CASGSMTYNEQFF
clone size: -
J gene: TRBJ2-1
D gene: -
V gene: TRBV6-5

CDR3 DNA: TGTGCCAGCAGCACGCCGGGAGACTACGAGCAGTACTTC
CDR3 protein: CASSTPGDYEQYF
clone size: -
J gene: TRBJ2-7
D gene: -
V gene: TRBV7-6

CDR3 DNA: TGCGCCAGCAGCTTGGTTAGTATCGCCGGGGAGCTGTTTTTT
CDR3 protein: CASSLVSIAGELFF
clone size: -
J gene: TRBJ2-2
D gene: -
V gene: TRBV5-1

CDR3 DNA: TGTGCCAGCAGCGTTGGGGGGAAATTGAACACTGAAGCTTTCTTT
CDR3 protein: CASSVGGKLNTEAFF
clone size: -
J gene: TRBJ1-1
D gene: -
V gene: TRBV11-3

CDR3 DNA: TGTGCCAGCAGCTTAAACAGGGTGGATGGCTACACCTTC
CDR3 protein: CASSLNRVDGYTF
clone size: -
J gene: TRBJ1-2
D gene: -
V gene: TRBV7-3

CDR3 DNA: TGTGCCAGCAGCTTATCTAGCAGGACCTACGAGCAGTACTTC
CDR3 protein: CASSLSSRTYEQYF
clone size: -
J gene: TRBJ2-7
D gene: -
V gene: TRBV7-2

CDR3 DNA: TGTGCCAGCAGCTTTCGAAGCGGGAGCTTCCAAGAGACCCAGTACTTC
CDR3 protein: CASSFRSGSFQETQYF
clone size: -
J gene: TRBJ2-5
D gene: TRBD2
V gene: TRBV5-6

CDR3 DNA: TGTGCCAGCAGTGGGGACATATTCTACGAGCAGTACTTC
CDR3 protein: CASSGDIFYEQYF
clone size: -
J gene: TRBJ2-7
D gene: -
V gene: TRBV12-3/TRBV12-4

CDR3 DNA: TGCGCCAGCAGCTTGTATAACAGGGGGGACGAGCAGTACTTC
CDR3 protein: CASSLYNRGDEQYF
clone size: once
J gene: TRBJ2-7
D gene: TRBD1
V gene: TRBV5-1

CDR3 DNA: TGTGCCAGCAGCTTAGCCCGGAGGTCCTCACCCCTCCACTTT
CDR3 protein: CASSLARRSSPLHF
clone size: -
J gene: TRBJ1-6
D gene: -
V gene: TRBV7-2

CDR3 DNA: TGCAGCGTTGGGCAGGGTAGGGGGGGTGGCTACACCTTC
CDR3 protein: CSVGQGRGGGYTF
clone size: once
J gene: TRBJ1-2
D gene: -
V gene: TRBV29-1

CDR3 DNA: TGTGCCAGCAGTTTGCAACCCGGACAGGTCTATGGCTACACCTTC
CDR3 protein: CASSLQPGQVYGYTF
clone size: -
J gene: TRBJ1-2
D gene: TRBD1
V gene: TRBV7-3

CDR3 DNA: TGTGCCAGCAGCTGGGACACCAACACCGGGGAGCTGTTTTTT
CDR3 protein: CASSWDTNTGELFF
clone size: -
J gene: TRBJ2-2
D gene: -
V gene: TRBV7-9

CDR3 DNA: TGTGCCAGCGGGGGGGTGCGTTCGACCCAGTACTTC
CDR3 protein: CASGGVRSTQYF
clone size: -
J gene: TRBJ2-5
D gene: TRBD2
V gene: TRBV12-3/TRBV12-4

CDR3 DNA: TGTGCCAGCAGTCTGGGTTTCAGGCTCAATGAGCAGTTCTTC
CDR3 protein: CASSLGFRLNEQFF
clone size: -
J gene: TRBJ2-1
D gene: -
V gene: TRBV2